This is a list of T cell receptor beta chains from one sample in a study of lymphopenia after photon versus proton radiotherapy. Profiled with immunoSEQ multiplex PCR; TCRdb holds only in-frame clones, not every one. The sample consists of 35,000 to 45,000 clones, over 75% of them appearing once. This material consisted of peripheral blood, taken from a patient treated with proton-based radiotherapy. The receptors shown here come from a woman between 65 and 79 years old with pancreatic cancer. CDR3s include the opening cysteine and the closing phenylalanine or tryptophan.

CDR3aa: CASSPRGRNIYGYTF
v_gene: TRBV7-9

CDR3aa: CASSEIREQYF
v_gene: TRBV6-1

CDR3aa: CASSLLGTNTEAFF
v_gene: TRBV5-1

CDR3aa: CASSFDRGGTEAFF
v_gene: TRBV5-6

CDR3aa: CASSPDSGTDTQYF
v_gene: TRBV7-7

CDR3aa: CASSLAVGIQETQYF
v_gene: TRBV5-6

CDR3aa: CASSFVQGGNTIYF
v_gene: TRBV5-6

CDR3aa: CASSLRGTGASEQYF
v_gene: TRBV7-9

CDR3aa: CASSPQGLAGGSYEQYF
v_gene: TRBV18

CDR3aa: CASSLSGTGTDTQYF
v_gene: TRBV28

CDR3aa: CATSRDRGAGAYEQYF
v_gene: TRBV15